The sequence of this T cell receptor beta chain was determined in a study of early T cells in non-severe SARS-CoV-2 infection. Study summary: Sequenced material consisted of bulk RNA (from unsorted whole blood), and chains were unpaired.

Study outcomes and limitations: The VDJdb matching leaned toward anti-spike CD8 responses and overlooked private and CD4 specificities.

Germline V gene data show CDR1 as SGHRS and CDR2 as YFSETQ. Trimming removed 4 bases from V and 6 bases from J, with 21 bases in between. The CDR3 length is 16 residues. Ten or more counts support this clonotype. What it binds is unknown. Tagging with unique molecular identifiers was applied to individual cDNA molecules. TCRdb independently ran MiXCR on the 5' RACE reads; one entry per CDR3 protein. The sample has 65,000 to 80,000 distinct CDR3 sequences; roughly 13% are singletons. The sequencing sample was made of whole blood. This clonotype was sampled from an adult who was a healthcare worker with PCR-confirmed SARS-CoV-2 infection or an uninfected control (not recorded which). V and J are TRBV5-1 and TRBJ2-3; D is uncertain. In nucleotides, the CDR3 is TGCGCCAGCAGCCATAGGAGCGTCATCATGGGGGATACGCAGTATTTT. Translated: CASSHRSVIMGDTQYF.